This TCR beta chain was obtained from a study of cytomegalovirus exposure and HLA in healthy donors. Study information: In a previous analysis, 110 million or so unique TCR beta sequences were found from roughly 180 million T cells. Broader study findings: Whilst most TCR sequences proved rare, a subset of public TCRs occurred across many donors.

Concerning this clone: The antigen remains undetermined.

Germline CDR1 MNHNS, CDR2 SASEGT. V lost 1 base and J lost 8; bases outside the gene matches: 8. The CDR3 loop spans 15 amino acids. The study ran its PCR with 60 Vbeta and 13 Jbeta primers. TCRdb's table, derived via immunoSEQ multiplex PCR, lists solely in-frame clones and lacks some. Of 150,000 to 200,000 clones in the sample, approximately 80% were seen once. The chain carries TRBV6-1 and TRBJ1-2; 9 bases are a match to TRBD1. Specimen: PBMCs. This clonotype was sampled from a middle-aged woman in good health and CMV-seronegative. The CDR3 spells CASSEEGQGVRGYTF. The CDR3 bases are TGTGCCAGCAGTGAAGAGGGACAGGGAGTAAGAGGCTACACCTTC.